Reported below is one TCR beta chain. This sample was included in a study of blood T cell repertoires in COVID-19. The data were produced by immunoSEQ multiplex PCR, yet TCRdb's version contains in-frame clones alone and is incomplete. The data hold around 60,000 clones, with approximately 80% observed a single time. Input material: peripheral blood. This sequence was found in a man between 60 and 75 years old with acute or convalescent COVID-19.

The CDR3 reads CASSYSRTGSREQYF. The CDR3 bases are TGTGCCAGCAGTTACTCTAGGACAGGGTCGCGCGAGCAGTACTTC. This chain joins TRBV6-5 and TRBJ2-7; TRBD1 matches at 8 bases. The CDR3 sequence is 15 residues long. With V trimmed by 0 bases and J by 6 bases, 7 bases remained unmatched. Germline V CDR1 and CDR2: MNHEY, SVGAGI.